This T cell receptor beta chain was obtained from a study of regulatory T cells in long-lasting Graves disease. Investigators prepared the TCR beta libraries by applying iRepertoire HTBI primers and Arm-PCR of CDR3 regions. TCRdb recomputed calls from the multiplex PCR reads with MiXCR, one row per CDR3 protein. The table records around 500,000 distinct CDR3 sequences, around 12% of them present only once. This clonotype was detected many times. As for time point: newly diagnosed GD, antithyroid drugs for less than 3 months. Construction of the TCR library relied on RNA isolated from PBMCs. The same data also contributed to another study, on T cells in Graves' hyperthyroidism and ophthalmopathy.

The specimen was peripheral blood mononuclear cells (PBMCs), collected at new diagnosis, from a patient treated with antithyroid drugs. The source is a woman in her 30s with Graves disease.

The chain's CDR3 is CASLDRHSGANVLTF. CDR3 sequence (DNA): TGTGCCAGCTTGGACAGACACTCTGGGGCCAACGTCCTGACTTTC. The chain combines TRBV2 with TRBJ2-6; D might be TRBD1 (6 bases). The CDR3 covers 15 residues. Germline lookup yields CDR1 SNHLY and CDR2 FYNNEI. V lost 8 bases, J lost 0 bases, and 11 bases lay in between.